This is a list of T cell receptor beta chains from one sample in a study of blood T cell repertoires in COVID-19. TCRdb's copy holds only in-frame clones and misses some; the assay was immunoSEQ multiplex PCR. The sample lists roughly 120,000 clones, more than 75% occurring once. The specimen sequenced was peripheral blood. These receptors came from a human donor in a cohort sampled during active COVID-19. The CDR3 runs from the conserved cysteine through the conserved F or W. The D gene is left open where the match is weak. Clone size, where shown, is once, few, many, or a class for clones that have expanded.

d_call	j_call	clone_size	v_call	cdr3_nt	cdr3_aa
.	TRBJ1-2	.	TRBV3-1/TRBV3-2	TGTGCCAGCAGCCAAGATATTATAGGGGGGGTCTATGGCTACACCTTC	CASSQDIIGGVYGYTF
TRBD1	TRBJ2-2	.	TRBV18	TGTGCCAGCTCACACGACAGGGCGACGAACACCGGGGAGCTGTTTTTT	CASSHDRATNTGELFF
.	TRBJ2-1	once	TRBV5-6	TGTGCCAGCAGCCGTGTGAGCGGTTCCTACAATGAGCAGTTCTTC	CASSRVSGSYNEQFF
.	TRBJ1-4	.	TRBV29-1	TGCAGCGTTGATCTGGGGGCGAATGAAAAACTGTTTTTT	CSVDLGANEKLFF
.	TRBJ2-5	.	TRBV3-1/TRBV3-2	TGTGCCAGCGGTACAGGGGAGGATTGGGAGACCCAGTACTTC	CASGTGEDWETQYF
.	TRBJ1-2	.	TRBV6-4	TGTGCCAGCAGACTTACGCAGGGGACTATGGGCTACACCTTC	CASRLTQGTMGYTF
TRBD1	TRBJ2-1	.	TRBV19	TGTGCCAGTAGTACGAGACAGGGGACCTACAATGAGCAGTTCTTC	CASSTRQGTYNEQFF
.	TRBJ2-2	few	TRBV10-3	TGTGCCATCAGTGACCAGGCCAACACCGGGGAGCTGTTTTTT	CAISDQANTGELFF
TRBD1	TRBJ1-6	.	TRBV19	TGTGCCAGTAACCTAGGGACAGGCGGTATCTCACCCCTCCACTTT	CASNLGTGGISPLHF
TRBD1	TRBJ2-7	.	TRBV7-8	TGTGCCAGCAGCGACCCGGGACAGGGGTTCCGGGAGCAGTACTTC	CASSDPGQGFREQYF
.	TRBJ1-5	.	TRBV6-1	TGTGCCAGCAGTGAAATGTGGGGACTCAATCAGCCCCAGCATTTT	CASSEMWGLNQPQHF
.	TRBJ2-1	.	TRBV24-1	TGTGCCACCAGTGATTTAAGCGGGACACTCTCCTACAATGAGCAGTTCTTC	CATSDLSGTLSYNEQFF
TRBD2	TRBJ2-5	.	TRBV10-1	TGCGCCAGCAGTGAGATCTCGGCTAGCGGGAGAGGAGAGACCCAGTACTTC	CASSEISASGRGETQYF
TRBD1	TRBJ2-3	.	TRBV6-6	TGTGCCAGCAGGACGGGACAGATAGAACTAGATACGCAGTATTTT	CASRTGQIELDTQYF
TRBD2	TRBJ2-7	few	TRBV7-9	TGTGCCAGCAGCTTTAGCGGGAGGGCCCCGGTCTACGAGCAGTACTTC	CASSFSGRAPVYEQYF
TRBD1	TRBJ1-1	.	TRBV6-2/TRBV6-3	TGTGCCAGCAGCCGCGGACAGGGTTTGAACACTGAAGCTTTCTTT	CASSRGQGLNTEAFF
TRBD1	TRBJ2-7	.	TRBV5-1	TGCGCCAGCGGGAAGGAGGCAGGGGGTTCTTACGAGCAGTACTTC	CASGKEAGGSYEQYF
.	TRBJ1-5	.	TRBV6-6	TGTGCCAGCAGCCGTGGACAGTCCAATCAGCCCCAGCATTTT	CASSRGQSNQPQHF
.	TRBJ1-1	.	TRBV27	TGTGCCAGCAGTTATCGGGCAGGGGACACTGAAGCTTTCTTT	CASSYRAGDTEAFF
.	TRBJ2-5	.	TRBV27	TGTGCCAGCAGTTTCTTTGCGACAAAAACAGAGACCCAGTACTTC	CASSFFATKTETQYF
TRBD1	TRBJ1-1	.	TRBV7-2	TGTGCCAGCAGCTGGGACAGGGGGTTCAACACTGAAGCTTTCTTT	CASSWDRGFNTEAFF
.	TRBJ1-2	few	TRBV9	TGTGCCAGCAGCGCCCAAGACTCCTTCTACACCTTC	CASSAQDSFYTF
.	TRBJ1-1	.	TRBV5-1	TGCGCCAGCAGCTTGGGGGGTGGCAGGGCGAGTACTGAAGCTTTCTTT	CASSLGGGRASTEAFF
TRBD2	TRBJ2-7	.	TRBV2	TGTGCCAGCAGGAGGGACGGATCTAGCGGGAGGTCCTACGAGCAGTACTTC	CASRRDGSSGRSYEQYF